This TCR beta chain was captured in a study of cytotoxic CD8 clonotypes in ibrutinib-treated CLL. Findings and caveats of the study: The study found public clonotypes uncommon, contracting or stable on treatment. There were differences in sampling times between sustained-remission and progressing patients. Clonality increased at ibrutinib response and stayed stable in sustained remission. At progression, however, it fell back toward baseline.

As to this clone: Antigen: not known.

This CDR3 is 14 amino acids long. Trimming cost V 5 bases and J 6 bases; bases outside gene matches: 8. Germline V CDR1 and CDR2: LNHDA, SQIVND (reference sequence). TCR beta library input comprised approximately 1.9 micrograms of genomic DNA from cryopreserved PBMCs. Sequencing used immunoSEQ multiplex PCR; TCRdb keeps in-frame clones, though not all of them. The sample contains approximately 45,000 clones, 60% to 70% of which appear only once. This TCR came from a human donor with chronic lymphocytic leukemia. The genes are TRBV19 and TRBJ1-1, with 8 nucleotides matching TRBD1. The sample consisted of PBMCs, taken after 24 months of ibrutinib treatment. CDR3 DNA sequence: TGTGCCAGTAGTCGGGAGCAGGGGGCTTCTGAAGCTTTCTTT. Translated, it gives CASSREQGASEAFF.